These T cell receptor beta chains were read from a single sample in a study of blood T cells in healthy people across ages. TCRdb reanalysed the 5' RACE reads using MiXCR and keeps one entry per CDR3 protein. The top ten clones hold roughly 3.4% of a sample with over 600,000 distinct CDR3 sequences, more than 20% of them seen once. Source material: blood. These receptors were collected from a man between 65 and 85 years old in good health. The CDR3 runs from the conserved cysteine through the conserved F or W. Each record gives: clone size, J gene, D gene, V gene, CDR3 protein, CDR3 DNA. D genes are given only for firm matches. Expanded clones are given a class, and other clones once, few, many or no size at all.

abundance: many; j_gene: TRBJ2-5; d_gene: .; v_gene: TRBV18; CDR3aa: CASSPGGLDYQETQYF; CDR3nt: TGTGCCAGCTCACCGGGGGGACTTGACTACCAAGAGACCCAGTACTTC
abundance: .; j_gene: TRBJ2-2; d_gene: TRBD1; v_gene: TRBV18; CDR3aa: CASSNTGGRTGELFF; CDR3nt: TGTGCCAGCTCAAATACAGGGGGCCGAACCGGGGAGCTGTTTTTT
abundance: few; j_gene: TRBJ1-4; d_gene: .; v_gene: TRBV11-2; CDR3aa: CASSSTPSSSGQLFF; CDR3nt: TGTGCCAGCAGCTCGACCCCGTCATCATCGGGTCAACTGTTTTTT
abundance: .; j_gene: TRBJ2-4; d_gene: .; v_gene: TRBV12-3/TRBV12-4; CDR3aa: CASSLALGGLSIQYF; CDR3nt: TGTGCCAGCAGTTTAGCGCTCGGCGGTCTAAGTATTCAGTACTTC
abundance: .; j_gene: TRBJ2-2; d_gene: .; v_gene: TRBV5-1; CDR3aa: CASSLDSYYTGELFF; CDR3nt: TGCGCCAGCAGCTTGGATAGCTATTACACCGGGGAGCTGTTTTTT
abundance: few; j_gene: TRBJ2-5; d_gene: TRBD2; v_gene: TRBV4-1; CDR3aa: CASSSGGSWETQYF; CDR3nt: TGCGCCAGCAGCTCGGGAGGGTCTTGGGAGACCCAGTACTTC
abundance: .; j_gene: TRBJ2-5; d_gene: TRBD1; v_gene: TRBV5-6; CDR3aa: CASSLPRQGSGETQYF; CDR3nt: TGTGCCAGCAGCTTACCCCGACAGGGATCGGGGGAGACCCAGTACTTC
abundance: few; j_gene: TRBJ2-1; d_gene: TRBD2; v_gene: TRBV18; CDR3aa: CASSPRWEGYNEQFF; CDR3nt: TGTGCCAGCTCACCACGGTGGGAGGGTTACAATGAGCAGTTCTTC
abundance: .; j_gene: TRBJ2-5; d_gene: .; v_gene: TRBV4-2; CDR3aa: CASSPRGPEETQYF; CDR3nt: TGTGCCAGCAGCCCCCGGGGCCCCGAAGAGACCCAGTACTTC
abundance: .; j_gene: TRBJ2-7; d_gene: TRBD2; v_gene: TRBV6-5; CDR3aa: CASSYSFSGASYEQYF; CDR3nt: TGTGCCAGCAGTTACTCGTTTAGCGGGGCCTCCTACGAGCAGTACTTC
abundance: few; j_gene: TRBJ2-1; d_gene: .; v_gene: TRBV29-1; CDR3aa: CIGQRGVGYNEQFF; CDR3nt: TGCATCGGGCAAAGGGGTGTGGGCTACAATGAGCAGTTCTTC
abundance: few; j_gene: TRBJ2-1; d_gene: TRBD2; v_gene: TRBV20-1; CDR3aa: CSASKASGIYEQFF; CDR3nt: TGCAGTGCTAGTAAGGCTAGCGGGATATATGAGCAGTTCTTC
abundance: .; j_gene: TRBJ1-4; d_gene: TRBD1; v_gene: TRBV25-1; CDR3aa: CASSASDRGEEKLFF; CDR3nt: TGTGCCAGCAGTGCCTCGGACAGGGGGGAAGAAAAACTGTTTTTT
abundance: few; j_gene: TRBJ2-7; d_gene: .; v_gene: TRBV4-1; CDR3aa: CASSQDSAYEQYF; CDR3nt: TGCGCCAGCAGCCAAGACAGCGCCTACGAGCAGTACTTC
abundance: .; j_gene: TRBJ2-5; d_gene: .; v_gene: TRBV10-3; CDR3aa: CAVSSADQETQYF; CDR3nt: TGTGCCGTTTCTAGCGCCGACCAAGAGACCCAGTACTTC
abundance: many; j_gene: TRBJ1-2; d_gene: TRBD1; v_gene: TRBV15; CDR3aa: CATSRDRRAGGYGYTF; CDR3nt: TGTGCCACCAGCAGAGATCGTAGGGCAGGGGGCTATGGCTACACCTTC
abundance: few; j_gene: TRBJ2-2; d_gene: .; v_gene: TRBV6-6; CDR3aa: CASTRELATGELFF; CDR3nt: TGTGCCAGCACCCGGGAACTGGCAACCGGGGAGCTGTTTTTT
abundance: few; j_gene: TRBJ2-7; d_gene: .; v_gene: TRBV25-1; CDR3aa: CASRGGLSSYEQYF; CDR3nt: TGTGCCAGCAGGGGGGGCCTCAGCTCCTACGAGCAGTACTTC
abundance: few; j_gene: TRBJ1-5; d_gene: .; v_gene: TRBV2; CDR3aa: CASSEKATLDQPQHF; CDR3nt: TGTGCCAGCAGTGAAAAGGCCACGCTCGATCAGCCCCAGCATTTT
abundance: .; j_gene: TRBJ2-4; d_gene: .; v_gene: TRBV5-1; CDR3aa: CASSLAEGSGIQYF; CDR3nt: TGCGCCAGCAGCTTGGCCGAGGGAAGTGGCATTCAGTACTTC
abundance: many; j_gene: TRBJ1-2; d_gene: .; v_gene: TRBV6-5; CDR3aa: CASSYVREDGYTF; CDR3nt: TGTGCCAGCAGTTACGTCCGGGAGGATGGCTACACCTTC
abundance: .; j_gene: TRBJ1-6; d_gene: .; v_gene: TRBV3-1; CDR3aa: CASHSHNSPLHF; CDR3nt: TGTGCCAGCCATAGCCATAATTCACCCCTCCACTTT
abundance: .; j_gene: TRBJ2-7; d_gene: .; v_gene: TRBV6-5; CDR3aa: CASSYSWGEQYF; CDR3nt: TGTGCCAGCAGTTACTCATGGGGCGAGCAGTACTTC
abundance: .; j_gene: TRBJ2-5; d_gene: .; v_gene: TRBV7-9; CDR3aa: CASSLLVETQYF; CDR3nt: TGTGCCAGCAGCTTATTAGTAGAGACCCAGTACTTC
abundance: .; j_gene: TRBJ2-1; d_gene: .; v_gene: TRBV4-1; CDR3aa: CASSQRSSDYNEQFF; CDR3nt: TGCGCCAGCAGCCAACGATCTAGCGACTACAATGAGCAGTTCTTC
abundance: many; j_gene: TRBJ2-5; d_gene: .; v_gene: TRBV7-2; CDR3aa: CASSWDIEETQYF; CDR3nt: TGTGCCAGCAGCTGGGACATCGAAGAGACCCAGTACTTC
abundance: few; j_gene: TRBJ1-2; d_gene: .; v_gene: TRBV9; CDR3aa: CAGSGSSWGAFGYTF; CDR3nt: TGTGCCGGCAGCGGATCTTCTTGGGGGGCGTTTGGCTACACCTTC
abundance: few; j_gene: TRBJ2-2; d_gene: .; v_gene: TRBV7-2; CDR3aa: CASSLGVWGELFF; CDR3nt: TGTGCCAGCAGCTTAGGGGTTTGGGGGGAGCTGTTTTTT
abundance: .; j_gene: TRBJ1-4; d_gene: TRBD1; v_gene: TRBV12-3/TRBV12-4; CDR3aa: CAGPTGEASTNEKLFF; CDR3nt: TGTGCCGGCCCGACAGGGGAAGCGTCAACTAATGAAAAACTGTTTTTT
abundance: .; j_gene: TRBJ2-7; d_gene: .; v_gene: TRBV4-1; CDR3aa: CASSQEVSSYEQYF; CDR3nt: TGCGCCAGCAGCCAAGAGGTCTCAAGCTACGAGCAGTACTTC
abundance: .; j_gene: TRBJ2-1; d_gene: TRBD2; v_gene: TRBV12-3/TRBV12-4; CDR3aa: CASSRQTSGNDNEQFF; CDR3nt: TGTGCCAGCAGTCGCCAGACTAGCGGGAATGACAATGAGCAGTTCTTC
abundance: .; j_gene: TRBJ2-2; d_gene: .; v_gene: TRBV5-1; CDR3aa: CASSWSSPVTGELFF; CDR3nt: TGCGCCAGCAGCTGGAGTAGCCCCGTGACCGGGGAGCTGTTTTTT
abundance: .; j_gene: TRBJ2-2; d_gene: TRBD1; v_gene: TRBV12-3/TRBV12-4; CDR3aa: CASIPGQLTGELVF; CDR3nt: TGTGCCAGCATACCGGGACAGCTTACCGGGGAGCTGGTTTTT
abundance: .; j_gene: TRBJ2-6; d_gene: TRBD1; v_gene: TRBV6-5; CDR3aa: CASSYSTGVVSGANVLTF; CDR3nt: TGTGCCAGCAGTTACTCGACAGGGGTTGTATCTGGGGCCAACGTCCTGACTTTC
abundance: few; j_gene: TRBJ2-5; d_gene: .; v_gene: TRBV6-5; CDR3aa: CASSPALRRVTQYF; CDR3nt: TGTGCCAGCAGTCCTGCTCTTAGAAGAGTGACCCAGTACTTC
abundance: .; j_gene: TRBJ2-5; d_gene: TRBD1; v_gene: TRBV7-8; CDR3aa: CASSKDRDFQETQYF; CDR3nt: TGTGCCAGCAGCAAGGACAGGGACTTTCAAGAGACCCAGTACTTC
abundance: .; j_gene: TRBJ2-7; d_gene: TRBD2; v_gene: TRBV18; CDR3aa: CASSPGVERGSYEQYF; CDR3nt: TGTGCCAGCTCACCAGGCGTGGAGCGGGGCTCCTACGAGCAGTACTTC
abundance: .; j_gene: TRBJ2-3; d_gene: .; v_gene: TRBV7-3; CDR3aa: CASSPHGGTDTQYF; CDR3nt: TGTGCCAGCAGCCCTCACGGGGGTACAGATACGCAGTATTTT
abundance: .; j_gene: TRBJ2-5; d_gene: .; v_gene: TRBV6-2/TRBV6-3; CDR3aa: CASRPRDWLAETQYF; CDR3nt: TGTGCCAGCAGACCGCGGGACTGGCTGGCAGAGACCCAGTACTTC
abundance: .; j_gene: TRBJ1-1; d_gene: .; v_gene: TRBV7-3; CDR3aa: CASRTDRENTEAFF; CDR3nt: TGTGCCAGCAGAACGGACAGAGAGAACACTGAAGCTTTCTTT
abundance: .; j_gene: TRBJ2-1; d_gene: .; v_gene: TRBV7-9; CDR3aa: CASSDSPHETDEQFF; CDR3nt: TGTGCCAGCAGCGATTCCCCTCACGAGACAGATGAGCAGTTCTTC
abundance: .; j_gene: TRBJ2-3; d_gene: .; v_gene: TRBV12-3/TRBV12-4; CDR3aa: CASILGRAVGADAQYF; CDR3nt: TGTGCCAGCATCTTGGGTAGGGCTGTGGGAGCAGATGCGCAATATTTT
abundance: few; j_gene: TRBJ2-5; d_gene: TRBD2; v_gene: TRBV28; CDR3aa: CASSPQGLAQETQYF; CDR3nt: TGTGCCAGCAGTCCCCAGGGACTAGCCCAAGAGACCCAGTACTTC
abundance: few; j_gene: TRBJ2-1; d_gene: .; v_gene: TRBV10-3; CDR3aa: CAISATGPQFF; CDR3nt: TGTGCCATCAGTGCAACGGGACCCCAGTTCTTC
abundance: .; j_gene: TRBJ2-3; d_gene: TRBD1; v_gene: TRBV7-9; CDR3aa: CASSSTGDGTDTQYF; CDR3nt: TGTGCCAGCAGCTCGACAGGGGACGGCACAGATACGCAGTATTTT
abundance: .; j_gene: TRBJ1-4; d_gene: .; v_gene: TRBV20-1; CDR3aa: CSASSGINEKLFF; CDR3nt: TGCAGTGCTAGTTCCGGGATTAATGAAAAACTGTTTTTT
abundance: many; j_gene: TRBJ2-5; d_gene: .; v_gene: TRBV7-6; CDR3aa: CASSLGPETQYF; CDR3nt: TGTGCCAGCAGCTTAGGGCCAGAGACCCAGTACTTC
abundance: few; j_gene: TRBJ2-5; d_gene: .; v_gene: TRBV20-1; CDR3aa: CSARVGAETQYF; CDR3nt: TGCAGTGCTAGAGTAGGGGCAGAGACCCAGTACTTC
abundance: few; j_gene: TRBJ2-7; d_gene: .; v_gene: TRBV3-1; CDR3aa: CASSQGPGPYEQYF; CDR3nt: TGTGCCAGCAGCCAAGGTCCGGGCCCCTACGAGCAGTACTTC
abundance: many; j_gene: TRBJ1-1; d_gene: .; v_gene: TRBV10-3; CDR3aa: CATATRNTEAFF; CDR3nt: TGTGCCACCGCGACAAGGAACACTGAAGCTTTCTTT
abundance: few; j_gene: TRBJ2-5; d_gene: .; v_gene: TRBV24-1; CDR3aa: CATSDPLTFFQETQYF; CDR3nt: TGTGCCACCAGTGATCCTCTTACGTTCTTTCAAGAGACCCAGTACTTC
abundance: few; j_gene: TRBJ2-2; d_gene: .; v_gene: TRBV4-1; CDR3aa: CASSQPSDGELFF; CDR3nt: TGCGCCAGCAGCCAACCTAGTGACGGGGAGCTGTTTTTT
abundance: .; j_gene: TRBJ2-7; d_gene: .; v_gene: TRBV28; CDR3aa: CASTVRGAPRDEQYF; CDR3nt: TGTGCCAGCACCGTTAGGGGTGCCCCGAGGGACGAGCAGTACTTC
abundance: .; j_gene: TRBJ2-2; d_gene: TRBD1; v_gene: TRBV28; CDR3aa: CASSHRDRGLELFF; CDR3nt: TGTGCCAGCAGTCACCGGGACAGGGGCCTTGAGCTGTTTTTT
abundance: few; j_gene: TRBJ2-1; d_gene: .; v_gene: TRBV7-3; CDR3aa: CASSLAGSLYNEQFF; CDR3nt: TGTGCCAGCAGCTTAGCAGGATCCCTCTACAATGAGCAGTTCTTC
abundance: .; j_gene: TRBJ2-3; d_gene: .; v_gene: TRBV2; CDR3aa: CASSGPGGRTDTQYF; CDR3nt: TGTGCCAGCAGCGGCCCCGGGGGCCGTACAGATACGCAGTATTTT
abundance: few; j_gene: TRBJ2-5; d_gene: TRBD1; v_gene: TRBV9; CDR3aa: CASSVVGRGQETQYF; CDR3nt: TGTGCCAGCAGCGTAGTGGGCAGGGGGCAAGAGACCCAGTACTTC